Sequencing of this T cell receptor beta chain was carried out in a study of metastatic and nonmetastatic thyroid tumors. Overall study context: Repertoires were compared across blood and tumor or nodule tissue from malignant and benign thyroid patients.

Comment on this clone: Its antigen is not known.

CDR1 and CDR2 (germline): SEHNR, FQNEAQ (reference sequence). The CDR3 sequence is 13 residues long. The V end lost 6 bases, the J end lost 2 bases, and 11 bases lay between the germline ends. Regarding the study as a whole: Significantly greater TCR beta diversity was reportedly found in malignant thyroid tumors than in benign nodules (in blood and tumor).

Thyroid surgery had not been preceded by any treatment in any patient. Authors' data handling: What underpinned the distant-metastasis classifier for papillary thyroid cancer was the set of CDR3 differences across clinicopathological groups. MiXCR reprocessed the PCR reads for TCRdb. Here the V and J calls rest on TCRdb's processing, not on the authors' analysis. The repertoire has approximately 32,000 clones, 21% of them found once; the top ten carry approximately 3%. Sequencing input: tumor tissue. The sequence was obtained from a male donor with papillary thyroid cancer or a benign thyroid nodule (not recorded which). Some clones in this sample may be carry-over from other donors' samples. The chain uses TRBV7-9 and TRBJ2-7; a possible D gene is TRBD1 (6 bases). For the CDR3, the DNA is TGTGCCAGCAGGGTGGACAGTGCCTACGAGCAGTACTTC. The encoded protein is CASRVDSAYEQYF.